The source of this TCR beta chain is a study of early T cells in non-severe SARS-CoV-2 infection. The wider study: It was bulk RNA from unsorted whole blood that was sequenced, and the chains were unpaired.

Individual cDNA molecules received unique molecular identifiers. Using its own MiXCR run on the 5' RACE reads, TCRdb lists one record per CDR3 protein. The sample yields 50,000 to 65,000 distinct CDR3 sequences, 10% to 12% seen once. To note about this clonotype: The antigen remains unidentified.

Points from the study as a whole: Anti-spike CD8 responses were favored by VDJdb matching, which missed private and CD4 specificities.

CDR3 length equals 15 residues. Germline assignment: CDR1 SGDLS and CDR2 YYNGEE. Trimming removed 2 bases at V and 8 bases at J, with 14 bases between. The sequence derives from an adult who was a healthcare worker with PCR-confirmed SARS-CoV-2 infection or an uninfected control (not recorded which). This specimen consisted of whole blood, obtained at baseline. The chain has TRBV9 and TRBJ1-6, with D unresolved. The CDR3 region has the DNA TGTGCCAGCAGCGTCGGACGGATGGGTGATTCACCCCTCCACTTT. Its translation is CASSVGRMGDSPLHF.